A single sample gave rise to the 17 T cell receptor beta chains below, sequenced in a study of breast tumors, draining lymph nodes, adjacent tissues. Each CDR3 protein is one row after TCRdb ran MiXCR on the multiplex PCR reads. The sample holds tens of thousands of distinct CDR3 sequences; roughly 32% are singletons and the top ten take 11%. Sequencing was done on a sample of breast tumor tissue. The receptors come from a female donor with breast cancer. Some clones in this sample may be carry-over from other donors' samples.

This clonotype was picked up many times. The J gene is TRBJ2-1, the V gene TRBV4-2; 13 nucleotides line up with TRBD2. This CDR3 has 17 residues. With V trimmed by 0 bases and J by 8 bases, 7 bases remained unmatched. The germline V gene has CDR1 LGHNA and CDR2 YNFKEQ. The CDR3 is CASSQDHGLAGVYEQFF. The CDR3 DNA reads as TGTGCCAGCAGCCAAGATCATGGACTAGCGGGAGTCTATGAGCAGTTCTTC.

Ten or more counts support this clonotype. CDR3 protein: CASSQEVRGHEQYF. The CDR3 nucleotides read TGCGCCAGCAGCCAAGAAGTCAGGGGGCACGAGCAGTACTTC. The rearrangement links TRBV4-3 to TRBJ2-7, with 8 bases aligning to TRBD1. Germline V gene lookup returns CDR1 LGHNA and CDR2 YSLEER. CDR3 size: 14 residues. The J segment lost 5 bases and the V segment lost 0 bases, leaving 3 bases of the junction unmatched.

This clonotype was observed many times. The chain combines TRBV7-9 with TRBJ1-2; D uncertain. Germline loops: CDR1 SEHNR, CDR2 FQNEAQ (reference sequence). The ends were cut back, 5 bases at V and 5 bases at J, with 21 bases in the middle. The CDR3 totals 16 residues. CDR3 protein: CASSPEAPSPHYGYTF. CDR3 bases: TGTGCCAGCAGCCCAGAGGCGCCTTCTCCACATTATGGCTACACCTTC.

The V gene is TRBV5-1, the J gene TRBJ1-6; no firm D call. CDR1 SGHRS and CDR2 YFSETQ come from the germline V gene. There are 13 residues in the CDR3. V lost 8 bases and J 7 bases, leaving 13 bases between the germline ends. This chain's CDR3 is CASRGQENSPLHF. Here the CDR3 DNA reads TGCGCCAGTCGTGGGCAGGAGAATTCACCCCTCCACTTT.

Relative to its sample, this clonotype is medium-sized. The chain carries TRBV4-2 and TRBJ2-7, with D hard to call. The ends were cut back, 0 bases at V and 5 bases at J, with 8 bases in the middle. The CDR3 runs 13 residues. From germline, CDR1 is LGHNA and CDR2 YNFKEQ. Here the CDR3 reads CASSQDVQNEQYF. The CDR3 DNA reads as TGTGCCAGCAGCCAAGACGTCCAGAACGAGCAGTACTTC.

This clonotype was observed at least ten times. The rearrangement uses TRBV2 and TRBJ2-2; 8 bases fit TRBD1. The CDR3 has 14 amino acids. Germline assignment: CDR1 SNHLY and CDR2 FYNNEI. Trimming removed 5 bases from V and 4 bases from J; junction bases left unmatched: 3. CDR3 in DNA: TGTGCCAGCAGTATACAGGGGGGCACCGGGGAGCTGTTTTTT. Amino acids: CASSIQGGTGELFF.

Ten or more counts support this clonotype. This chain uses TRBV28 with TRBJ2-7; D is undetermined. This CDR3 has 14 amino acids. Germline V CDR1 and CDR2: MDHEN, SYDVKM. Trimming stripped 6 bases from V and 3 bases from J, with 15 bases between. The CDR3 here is CASSLINDGYEQYF. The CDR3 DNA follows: TGTGCCAGCAGCCTCATCAATGACGGCTACGAGCAGTACTTC. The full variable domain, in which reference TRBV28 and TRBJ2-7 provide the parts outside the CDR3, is DVKVTQSSRYLVKRTGEKVFLECVQDMDHENMFWYRQDPGLGLRLIYFSYDVKMKEKGDIPEGYSVSREKKERFSLILESASTNQTSMYLCASSLINDGYEQYFGPGTRLTVT.

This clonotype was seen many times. CDR3: CSVEGVGGPGETQYF. CDR3 DNA: TGCAGCGTTGAAGGGGTGGGAGGGCCCGGGGAGACCCAGTACTTC. The chain is built from TRBV29-1 and TRBJ2-5; 7 bases are shared with TRBD2. Germline trimming cut 1 base from V and 5 bases from J; bases unmatched to any gene: 10. This CDR3 spans 15 amino acids. The germline V gene encodes CDR1 SQVTM and CDR2 ANQGSEA.

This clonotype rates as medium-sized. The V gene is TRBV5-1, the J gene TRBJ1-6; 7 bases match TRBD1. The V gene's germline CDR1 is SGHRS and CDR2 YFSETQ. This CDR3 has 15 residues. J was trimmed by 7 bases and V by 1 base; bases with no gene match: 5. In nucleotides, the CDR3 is TGCGCCAGCAGCTTGCATGTGACAGGGAATTCACCCCTCCACTTT. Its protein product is CASSLHVTGNSPLHF.

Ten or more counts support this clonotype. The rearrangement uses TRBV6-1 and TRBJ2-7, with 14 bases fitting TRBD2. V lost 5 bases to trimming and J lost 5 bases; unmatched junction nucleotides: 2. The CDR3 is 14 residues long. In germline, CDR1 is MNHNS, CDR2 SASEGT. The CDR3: CASSWTSGGNEQYF. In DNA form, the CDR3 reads TGTGCCAGCAGTTGGACTAGCGGGGGGAACGAGCAGTACTTC.

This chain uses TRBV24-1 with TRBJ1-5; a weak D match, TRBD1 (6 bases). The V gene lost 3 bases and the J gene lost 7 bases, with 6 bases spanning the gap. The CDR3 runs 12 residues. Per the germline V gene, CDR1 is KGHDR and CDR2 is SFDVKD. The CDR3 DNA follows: TGTGCCACCAGTGATGGGGGCCAGCCCCAGCATTTT. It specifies CATSDGGQPQHF.

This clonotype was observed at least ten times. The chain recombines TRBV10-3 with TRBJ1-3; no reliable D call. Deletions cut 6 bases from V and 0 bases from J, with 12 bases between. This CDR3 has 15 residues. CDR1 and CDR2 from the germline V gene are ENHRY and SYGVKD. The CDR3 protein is CAISKDRSSGNTIYF. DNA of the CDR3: TGTGCCATCAGCAAGGACCGGAGCTCTGGAAACACCATATATTTT.

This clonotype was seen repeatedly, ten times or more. The DNA for the CDR3 is TGTGCCAGCAGCTCGACGTGGATCATGGCCTACGAGCAGTACTTC. Translation: CASSSTWIMAYEQYF. V is TRBV7-8 and J is TRBJ2-7; no firm D call. Germline V gives CDR1 SGHVS, CDR2 FQNEAQ. The CDR3 is made up of 15 amino acids. Trimming left V 4 bases short and J 2 bases short, with 15 bases between.

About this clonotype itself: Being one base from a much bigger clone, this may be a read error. Here the CDR3 DNA reads TGTGCCAGCAGCTCTTCCGGGACTAGCGGGAGCAATGGGCAGTTCTTC. This codes for CASSSSGTSGSNGQFF. The rearrangement links TRBV11-1 to TRBJ2-1, with 14 bases aligning to TRBD2. This CDR3 has 16 amino acids. In germline, CDR1 is SGHAT, CDR2 FQDESV (reference sequence).

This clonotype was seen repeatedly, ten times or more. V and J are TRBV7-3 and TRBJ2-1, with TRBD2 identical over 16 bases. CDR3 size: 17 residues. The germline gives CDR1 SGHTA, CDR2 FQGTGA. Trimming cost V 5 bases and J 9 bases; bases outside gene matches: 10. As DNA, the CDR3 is TGTGCCAGCAGCCAGGGACTAGCGGGAGGGGGGTTTAGTGAGCAGTTCTTC. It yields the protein CASSQGLAGGGFSEQFF.

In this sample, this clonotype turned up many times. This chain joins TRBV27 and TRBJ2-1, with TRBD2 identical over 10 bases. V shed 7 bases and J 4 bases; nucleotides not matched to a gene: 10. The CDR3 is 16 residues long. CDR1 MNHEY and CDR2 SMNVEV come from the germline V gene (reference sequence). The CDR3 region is CASIGAGGSGYNEQFF. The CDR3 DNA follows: TGTGCCAGCATAGGAGCGGGAGGGTCCGGATACAATGAGCAGTTCTTC.

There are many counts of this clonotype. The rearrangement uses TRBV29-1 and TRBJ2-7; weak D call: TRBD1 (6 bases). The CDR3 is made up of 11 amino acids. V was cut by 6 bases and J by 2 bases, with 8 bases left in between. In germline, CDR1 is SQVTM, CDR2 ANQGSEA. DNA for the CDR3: TGCAGCGTCCGGACAGCCTACGAGCAGTACTTC. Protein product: CSVRTAYEQYF.